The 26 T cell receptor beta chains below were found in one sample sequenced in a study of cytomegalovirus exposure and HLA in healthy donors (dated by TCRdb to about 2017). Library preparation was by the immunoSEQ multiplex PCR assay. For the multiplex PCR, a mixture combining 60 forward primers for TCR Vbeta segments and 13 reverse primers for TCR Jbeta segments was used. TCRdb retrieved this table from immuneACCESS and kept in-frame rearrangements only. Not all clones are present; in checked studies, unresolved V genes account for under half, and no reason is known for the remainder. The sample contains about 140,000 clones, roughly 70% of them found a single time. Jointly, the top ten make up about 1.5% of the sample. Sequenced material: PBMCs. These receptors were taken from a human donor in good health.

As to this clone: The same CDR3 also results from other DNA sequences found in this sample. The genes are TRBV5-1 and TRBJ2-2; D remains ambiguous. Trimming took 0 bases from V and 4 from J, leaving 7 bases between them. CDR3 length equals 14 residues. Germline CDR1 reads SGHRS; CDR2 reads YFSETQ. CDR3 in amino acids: CASSLAGGTGELFF. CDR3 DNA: TGCGCCAGCAGCTTGGCCGGCGGCACCGGGGAGCTGTTTTTT.

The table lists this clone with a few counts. CDR3 coding DNA: TGTGCCAGCAGCTTATCCCCTAGTGATGAGCAGTTCTTC. This translates into CASSLSPSDEQFF. The V call is TRBV7-9, the J call TRBJ2-1; D gene uncertain. Trimming left V 2 bases short and J 8 bases short, with 10 bases between. From germline, CDR1 is SEHNR and CDR2 FQNEAQ (reference sequence). The CDR3 has 13 amino acids.

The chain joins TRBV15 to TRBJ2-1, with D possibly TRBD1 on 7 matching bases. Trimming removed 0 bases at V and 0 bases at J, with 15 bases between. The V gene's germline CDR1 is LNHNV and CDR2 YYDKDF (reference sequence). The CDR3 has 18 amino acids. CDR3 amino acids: CATSRDSIQGGSYNEQFF. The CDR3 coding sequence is TGTGCCACCAGCAGAGACTCCATCCAGGGGGGCTCCTACAATGAGCAGTTCTTC.

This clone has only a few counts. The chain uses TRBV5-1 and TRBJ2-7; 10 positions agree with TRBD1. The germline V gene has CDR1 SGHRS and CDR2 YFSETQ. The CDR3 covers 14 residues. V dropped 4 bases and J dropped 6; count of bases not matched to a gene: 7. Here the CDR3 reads CASSPGDRGPEQYF. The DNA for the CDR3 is TGCGCCAGCAGCCCCGGGGACAGGGGACCCGAGCAGTACTTC. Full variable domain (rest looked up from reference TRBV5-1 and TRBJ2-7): KAGVTQTPRYLIKTRGQQVTLSCSPISGHRSVSWYQQTPGQGLQFLFEYFSETQRNKGNFPGRFSGRQFSNSRSEMNVSTLELGDSALYLCASSPGDRGPEQYFGPGTRLTVT.

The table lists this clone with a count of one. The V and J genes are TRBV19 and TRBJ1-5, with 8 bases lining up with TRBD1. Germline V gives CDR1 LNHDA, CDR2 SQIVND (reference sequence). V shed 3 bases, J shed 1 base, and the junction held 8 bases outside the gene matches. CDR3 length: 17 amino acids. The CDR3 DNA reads TGTGCCAGTAGTATTGTCGGACAGGGTGGCAGCAATCAGCCCCAGCATTTT. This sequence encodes CASSIVGQGGSNQPQHF.

The CDR3 region is CAISEGQGEAGELFF. In DNA, the CDR3 is TGTGCCATCAGTGAGGGACAGGGAGAAGCGGGGGAGCTGTTTTTT. The V gene is TRBV10-3, the J gene TRBJ2-2; 8 nucleotides line up with TRBD1. J lost 8 bases, V lost 2 bases, and 7 bases had no gene match. The CDR3 contains 15 residues. CDR1 and CDR2 from the germline V gene are ENHRY and SYGVKD.

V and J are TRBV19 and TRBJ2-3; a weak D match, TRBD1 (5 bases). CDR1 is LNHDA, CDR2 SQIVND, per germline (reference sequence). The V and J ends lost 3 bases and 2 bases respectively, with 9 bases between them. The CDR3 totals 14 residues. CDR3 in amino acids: CASSIFGATDTQYF. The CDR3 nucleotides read TGTGCCAGTAGTATCTTTGGGGCCACAGATACGCAGTATTTT.

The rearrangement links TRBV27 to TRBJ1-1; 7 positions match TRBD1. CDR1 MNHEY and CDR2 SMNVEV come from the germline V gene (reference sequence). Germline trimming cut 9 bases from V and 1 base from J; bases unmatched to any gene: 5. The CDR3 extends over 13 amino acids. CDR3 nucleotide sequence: TGTGCCAGTGGGGGGACAGAGAACACTGAAGCTTTCTTT. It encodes CASGGTENTEAFF.

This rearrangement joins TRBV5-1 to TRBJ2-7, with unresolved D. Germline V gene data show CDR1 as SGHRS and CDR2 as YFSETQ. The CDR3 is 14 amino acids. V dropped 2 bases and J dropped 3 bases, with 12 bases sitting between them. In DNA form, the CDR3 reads TGCGCCAGCAGCTTCGGCGGTTCGGTCTACGAGCAGTACTTC. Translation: CASSFGGSVYEQYF.

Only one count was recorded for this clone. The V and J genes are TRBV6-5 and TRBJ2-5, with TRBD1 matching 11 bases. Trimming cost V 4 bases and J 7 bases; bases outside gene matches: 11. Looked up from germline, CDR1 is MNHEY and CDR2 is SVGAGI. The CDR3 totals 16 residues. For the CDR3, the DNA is TGTGCCAGCAGTTCGTCCCGGACAGGGGGCTCGGGGACCCAGTACTTC. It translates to CASSSSRTGGSGTQYF.

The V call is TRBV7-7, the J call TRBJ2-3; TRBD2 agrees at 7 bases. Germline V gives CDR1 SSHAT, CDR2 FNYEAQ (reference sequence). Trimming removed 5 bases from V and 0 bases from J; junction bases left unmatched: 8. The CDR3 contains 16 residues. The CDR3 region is CASSPLAAHSTDTQYF. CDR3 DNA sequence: TGTGCCAGCAGCCCGCTAGCGGCCCATAGCACAGATACGCAGTATTTT.

In DNA form, the CDR3 reads TGTGCCAGAACTCCCTCTGGAAACACCATATATTTT. Protein: CARTPSGNTIYF. The chain couples TRBV6-8 to TRBJ1-3; D remains unclear. Trimming left V 9 bases short and J 0 bases short, with 6 bases between. Germline V gene sequence: CDR1 MNHGY, CDR2 SAAAGT. This CDR3 is built from 12 residues.

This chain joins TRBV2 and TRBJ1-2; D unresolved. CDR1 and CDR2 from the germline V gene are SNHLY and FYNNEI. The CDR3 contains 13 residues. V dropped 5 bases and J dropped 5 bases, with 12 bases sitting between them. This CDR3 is CASSFEGGYGYTF. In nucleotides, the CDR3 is TGTGCCAGCAGTTTCGAGGGAGGATATGGCTACACCTTC.

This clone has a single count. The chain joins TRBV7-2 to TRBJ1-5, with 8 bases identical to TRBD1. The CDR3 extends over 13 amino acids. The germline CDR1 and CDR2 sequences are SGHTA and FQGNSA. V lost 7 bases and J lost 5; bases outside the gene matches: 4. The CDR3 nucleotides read TGTGCCAGCAAAGGGACAGGATATCAGCCCCAGCATTTT. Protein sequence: CASKGTGYQPQHF.

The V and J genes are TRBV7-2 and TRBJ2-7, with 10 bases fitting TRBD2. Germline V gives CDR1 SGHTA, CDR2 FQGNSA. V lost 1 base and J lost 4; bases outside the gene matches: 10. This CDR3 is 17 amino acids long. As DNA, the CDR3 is TGTGCCAGCAGCTTAGTCGGAGCTAGCGGGAGTCGGTACGAGCAGTACTTC. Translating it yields CASSLVGASGSRYEQYF. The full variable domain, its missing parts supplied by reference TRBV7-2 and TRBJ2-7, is GAGVSQSPSNKVTEKGKDVELRCDPISGHTALYWYRQSLGQGLEFLIYFQGNSAPDKSGLPSDRFSAERTGGSVSTLTIQRTQQEDSAVYLCASSLVGASGSRYEQYFGPGTRLTVT.

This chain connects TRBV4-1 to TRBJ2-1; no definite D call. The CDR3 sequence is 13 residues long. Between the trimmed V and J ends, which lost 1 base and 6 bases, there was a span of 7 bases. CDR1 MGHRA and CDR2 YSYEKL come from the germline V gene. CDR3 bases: TGCGCCAGCAGCCAAGTCACTTTCAATGAGCAGTTCTTC. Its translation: CASSQVTFNEQFF.

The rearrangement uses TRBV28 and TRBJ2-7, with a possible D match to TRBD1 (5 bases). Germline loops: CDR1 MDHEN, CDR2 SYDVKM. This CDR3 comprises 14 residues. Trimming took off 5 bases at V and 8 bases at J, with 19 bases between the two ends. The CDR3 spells CASSRGWGLQKQYF. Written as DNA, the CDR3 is TGTGCCAGCAGTAGGGGCTGGGGCCTACAGAAGCAGTACTTC. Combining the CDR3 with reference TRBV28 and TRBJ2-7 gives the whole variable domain DVKVTQSSRYLVKRTGEKVFLECVQDMDHENMFWYRQDPGLGLRLIYFSYDVKMKEKGDIPEGYSVSREKKERFSLILESASTNQTSMYLCASSRGWGLQKQYFGPGTRLTVT.

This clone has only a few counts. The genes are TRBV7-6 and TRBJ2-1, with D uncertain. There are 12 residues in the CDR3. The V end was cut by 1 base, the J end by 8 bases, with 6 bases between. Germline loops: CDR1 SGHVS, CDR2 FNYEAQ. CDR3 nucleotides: TGTGCCAGCAGCTTAGGTGTAGATGAGCAGTTCTTC. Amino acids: CASSLGVDEQFF.

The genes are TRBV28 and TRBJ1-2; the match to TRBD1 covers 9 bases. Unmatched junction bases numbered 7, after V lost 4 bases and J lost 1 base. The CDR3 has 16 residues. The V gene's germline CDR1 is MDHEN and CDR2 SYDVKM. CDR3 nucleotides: TGTGCCAGCAGTTCGCCCGGGACAGGGAATAACTATGGCTACACCTTC. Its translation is CASSSPGTGNNYGYTF.

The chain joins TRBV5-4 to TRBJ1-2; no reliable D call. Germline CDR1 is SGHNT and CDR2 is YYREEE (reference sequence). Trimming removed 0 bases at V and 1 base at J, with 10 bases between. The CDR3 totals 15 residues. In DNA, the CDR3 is TGTGCCAGCAGCTTGGTGGGCACTCATAACTATGGCTACACCTTC. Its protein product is CASSLVGTHNYGYTF.

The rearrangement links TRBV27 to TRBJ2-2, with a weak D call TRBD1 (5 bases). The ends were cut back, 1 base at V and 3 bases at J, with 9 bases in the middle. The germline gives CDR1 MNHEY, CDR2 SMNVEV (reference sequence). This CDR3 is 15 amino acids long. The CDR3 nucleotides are TGTGCCAGCAGTTTATTTTGGGGCGACACCGGGGAGCTGTTTTTT. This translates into CASSLFWGDTGELFF.

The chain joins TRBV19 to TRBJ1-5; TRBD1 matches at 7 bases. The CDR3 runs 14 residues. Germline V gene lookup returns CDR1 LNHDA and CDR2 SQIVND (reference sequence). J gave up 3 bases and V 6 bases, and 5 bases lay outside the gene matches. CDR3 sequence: CASRQTGDNQPQHF. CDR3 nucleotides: TGTGCCAGTAGGCAAACAGGGGACAATCAGCCCCAGCATTTT.

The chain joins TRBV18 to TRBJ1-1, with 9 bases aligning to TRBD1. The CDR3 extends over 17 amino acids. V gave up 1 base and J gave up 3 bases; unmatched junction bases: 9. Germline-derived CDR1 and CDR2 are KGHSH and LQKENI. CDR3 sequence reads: CASSPRGTGLLDTEAFF. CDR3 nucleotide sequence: TGTGCCAGCTCACCACGTGGGACAGGGCTTTTAGACACTGAAGCTTTCTTT.

CDR3 amino acids: CASSQDRTRSSYEQYF. The CDR3 nucleotides read TGCGCCAGCAGCCAAGATCGGACAAGAAGCTCCTACGAGCAGTACTTC. The J gene is TRBJ2-7, the V gene TRBV4-1, with D possibly TRBD1 on 5 matching bases. V was shortened by 0 bases and J by 0 bases, with 12 bases between the two germline ends. There are 16 residues in the CDR3. Germline CDR1 reads MGHRA; CDR2 reads YSYEKL.

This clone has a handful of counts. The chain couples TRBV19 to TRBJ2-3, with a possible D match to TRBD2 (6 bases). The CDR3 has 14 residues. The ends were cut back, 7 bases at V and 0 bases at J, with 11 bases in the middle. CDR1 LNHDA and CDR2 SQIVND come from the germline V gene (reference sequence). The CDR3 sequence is CASTRDLSTDTQYF. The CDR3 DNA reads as TGTGCCAGTACGCGGGACTTGAGCACAGATACGCAGTATTTT.

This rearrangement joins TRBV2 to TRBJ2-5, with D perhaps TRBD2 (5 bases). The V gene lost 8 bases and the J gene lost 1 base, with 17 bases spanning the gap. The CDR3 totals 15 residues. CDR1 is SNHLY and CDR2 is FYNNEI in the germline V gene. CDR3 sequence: CASDQTGEGQETQYF. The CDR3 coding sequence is TGTGCCAGCGACCAGACCGGAGAGGGCCAAGAGACCCAGTACTTC.